The 20 T cell receptor beta chains in this list originate from one sample, sequenced in a study of T-cell reconstitution after alpha-beta-depleted transplantation in children. Unique molecular identifiers were used to barcode this TCRbeta library. TCRdb re-called the PCR reads through MiXCR, storing one row per CDR3 protein. There are over 550,000 distinct CDR3 sequences in the sample; 8% to 11% occur only once, and less than 5% lies in the top ten. The sample in question was PBMCs from the stem cell graft donor, obtained from the stem cell graft. These receptor sequences come from a human donor who donated a stem cell graft to a child with acute myeloid leukemia.

This clonotype was found a few times. This sequence joins TRBV20-1 and TRBJ2-3, with D hard to call. This CDR3 is built from 15 residues. The V and J ends lost 3 bases and 0 bases respectively, with 13 bases between them. Germline CDR1 reads DFQATT; CDR2 reads SNEGSKA (reference sequence). CDR3 coding DNA: TGCAGTGCTAGCAGAGCCGACCCGAGCACAGATACGCAGTATTTT. Protein: CSASRADPSTDTQYF.

This clonotype was detected ten times or more. The chain has TRBV29-1 and TRBJ2-3; D assignment may be TRBD1 or TRBD2 (5 bases each). Germline V gene sequence: CDR1 SQVTM, CDR2 ANQGSEA. The CDR3 contains 13 residues. V lost 7 bases and J lost 3, with 14 bases in between. CDR3 amino acids: CSGDEGGTDTQYF. Here the CDR3 DNA reads TGCAGCGGGGACGAAGGTGGGACAGATACGCAGTATTTT.

This clonotype was detected only a few times. This chain connects TRBV20-1 to TRBJ2-3; possibly TRBD2 for D (5 bases). Trimming shortened V by 3 bases and J by 0 bases, and 10 bases separated the two germline ends. CDR3 length: 14 residues. Germline V gene sequence: CDR1 DFQATT, CDR2 SNEGSKA (reference sequence). The CDR3 protein is CSASRGTSTDTQYF. The CDR3 nucleotides are TGCAGTGCTAGTCGGGGAACTAGCACAGATACGCAGTATTTT.

The table lists this clonotype with many counts. The chain uses TRBV20-1 and TRBJ2-3; no clear D gene. The germline gives CDR1 DFQATT, CDR2 SNEGSKA (reference sequence). V lost 0 bases and J 1 base, leaving 8 bases between the germline ends. The CDR3 length is 14 residues. The CDR3 here is CSARDSKRTDTQYF. The CDR3 region has the DNA TGCAGTGCTAGAGATTCGAAACGCACAGATACGCAGTATTTT.

This clonotype was picked up many times. Here the CDR3 reads CSASPGQTSGRETQYF. CDR3 sequence (DNA): TGCAGTGCTAGTCCGGGACAGACCTCCGGCCGAGAGACCCAGTACTTC. J is TRBJ2-5 and V is TRBV20-1; 7 nucleotides align to TRBD1. This CDR3 is built from 16 residues. Trimming took 3 bases from V and 4 from J; bases not matched to a gene: 14. CDR1 is DFQATT, CDR2 SNEGSKA, per germline (reference sequence).

This clonotype was seen at least ten times. The genes are TRBV7-3 and TRBJ1-3; D not certain. The CDR3 is made up of 15 amino acids. Germline assignment: CDR1 SGHTA and CDR2 FQGTGA. The V end lost 3 bases, the J end lost 0 bases, and 9 bases lay between the germline ends. The CDR3: CASSFSSDSGNTIYF. The DNA of the CDR3 is TGTGCCAGCAGCTTTTCGTCTGACTCTGGAAACACCATATATTTT.

The table lists this clonotype with a few counts. The chain combines TRBV7-9 with TRBJ2-5; 8 positions agree with TRBD1. The germline V gene has CDR1 SEHNR and CDR2 FQNEAQ (reference sequence). V was clipped by 5 bases and J by 5 bases; unmatched bases: 10. CDR3 length: 15 amino acids. As DNA, the CDR3 is TGTGCCAGCAGCCCGCGGACAGGGAGTAAGGAGACCCAGTACTTC. Protein product: CASSPRTGSKETQYF.

Many counts were recorded for this clonotype. The rearrangement links TRBV12-3 or TRBV12-4 to TRBJ2-5; 11 bases match TRBD2. V was pared by 1 base and J by 6 bases, with 7 bases of the junction left unmatched. There are 16 residues in the CDR3. This chain's CDR3 is CASSLGGLAEGKTQYF. Here the CDR3 DNA reads TGTGCCAGCAGTTTAGGGGGACTAGCGGAGGGAAAGACCCAGTACTTC.

This clonotype occurred many times. The rearrangement uses TRBV29-1 and TRBJ2-5, with 8 bases lining up with TRBD2. The germline CDR1 and CDR2 sequences are SQVTM and ANQGSEA. There are 13 residues in the CDR3. V shed 3 bases, J shed 5 bases, and the junction held 5 bases outside the gene matches. As DNA, the CDR3 is TGCAGCGTTGATTCGCGGGGGGTGGAGACCCAGTACTTC. Translated, it gives CSVDSRGVETQYF.

This clonotype came up many times. The chain employs TRBV29-1 and TRBJ2-1; 11 bases match TRBD2. The germline CDR1 and CDR2 sequences are SQVTM and ANQGSEA. The CDR3 is made up of 15 amino acids. V shed 4 bases, J shed 1 base, and the junction held 3 bases outside the gene matches. CDR3 bases: TGCAGCGTTGCGGGACTAGCGGTTTCCTACAATGAGCAGTTCTTC. This sequence encodes CSVAGLAVSYNEQFF.

The V call is TRBV25-1, the J call TRBJ2-3, with D maybe TRBD1 (5 bases). This CDR3 spans 15 amino acids. Germline CDR1 MGHDK, CDR2 SYGVNS. Trimming removed 2 bases from V and 5 bases from J, with 14 bases in between. CDR3 loop: CASSENGRARDTQYF. CDR3 nucleotides: TGTGCCAGCAGTGAAAACGGCAGGGCGCGAGATACGCAGTATTTT.

At least ten counts were recorded for this clonotype. In nucleotides, the CDR3 is TGTGCCAGCAGCGTTCTGGGGGACGAGCAGTACTTC. Its protein is CASSVLGDEQYF. The gene calls are TRBV6-2 or TRBV6-3 and TRBJ2-7, with D possibly being TRBD1 or TRBD2 (5 bases each). The CDR3 loop spans 12 amino acids. V was pared by 6 bases and J by 5 bases, with 11 bases between. Germline CDR1 is MNHEY and CDR2 is SVGEGT.

In its sample, this clonotype was seen many times. The chain couples TRBV4-2 to TRBJ2-2; D is perhaps TRBD1 or TRBD2 (5 bases each). V shed 0 bases and J shed 5 bases, with 19 bases lying between them. The germline V gene encodes CDR1 LGHNA and CDR2 YNFKEQ. This CDR3 is 18 amino acids long. The CDR3 region is CASSQDLSAGTKTGELFF. The CDR3 DNA reads TGTGCCAGCAGCCAAGATCTGTCCGCCGGGACCAAAACCGGGGAGCTGTTTTTT.

This clonotype was detected ten times or more. J is TRBJ2-2 and V is TRBV7-9; TRBD1 might be the D (7 bases). Germline CDR1 is SEHNR and CDR2 is FQNEAQ (reference sequence). CDR3 length: 14 residues. Trimming pared 3 bases from V and 5 bases from J, leaving 10 bases between. CDR3 sequence: CASSLEGATGELFF. CDR3 nucleotides: TGTGCCAGCAGCTTGGAGGGGGCGACCGGGGAGCTGTTTTTT.

This clonotype has only a few counts. The V call is TRBV30, the J call TRBJ2-1; TRBD1 aligns across 11 bases. Unmatched junction bases numbered 8, after V lost 0 bases and J lost 10 bases. Germline V gives CDR1 GTSNPN, CDR2 SVGIG (reference sequence). There are 15 residues in the CDR3. CDR3 sequence (DNA): TGTGCCTGGAGTGTAGGGACAGGGGGACGCGGGGAGCAGTTCTTC. This sequence encodes CAWSVGTGGRGEQFF.

This clonotype was seen at least ten times. This chain connects TRBV7-2 to TRBJ1-1; no definite D call. V gave up 4 bases and J gave up 7 bases, with 16 bases separating them. The CDR3 is 14 amino acids. The germline V gene has CDR1 SGHTA and CDR2 FQGNSA. Here the CDR3 reads CASSSLWNAGEAFF. The CDR3 DNA follows: TGTGCCAGCAGCTCGCTATGGAACGCGGGTGAAGCTTTCTTT.

In this sample, this clonotype turned up many times. The chain joins TRBV29-1 to TRBJ2-1, with D tentatively TRBD1 (6 bases). V was pared by 5 bases and J by 0 bases, with 14 bases between. The germline gives CDR1 SQVTM, CDR2 ANQGSEA. The CDR3 loop spans 15 amino acids. CDR3 loop: CSVTDRASSYNEQFF. The CDR3 DNA reads TGCAGCGTTACGGACAGAGCGAGCTCCTACAATGAGCAGTTCTTC.

This sequence joins TRBV27 and TRBJ2-7; weak D call: TRBD2 (6 bases). Germline V gene lookup returns CDR1 MNHEY and CDR2 SMNVEV (reference sequence). The V and J ends lost 2 bases and 1 base respectively, with 9 bases between them. The CDR3 has 14 amino acids. The CDR3 DNA is TGTGCCAGCAGTTTAAGGACTACTTCCTACGAGCAGTACTTC. Translated, it gives CASSLRTTSYEQYF.

Details on this clonotype: The junction does not match germline at one end; this may be a read error. The chain combines TRBV7-2 with TRBJ2-1; no definite D call. From germline, CDR1 is SGHTA and CDR2 FQGNSA. The CDR3 is made up of 12 amino acids. The DNA of the CDR3 is TGTGCCAGCAGCTTAGATGGGCTGCTCTTAATCTTC. Translation gives CASSLDGLLLIF.

The chain carries TRBV7-9 and TRBJ2-3; D is perhaps TRBD2 (5 bases). The germline V gene has CDR1 SEHNR and CDR2 FQNEAQ (reference sequence). CDR3 length equals 14 residues. The germline V and J ends were trimmed by 5 bases and 3 bases, with 12 bases remaining between them. Here the CDR3 reads CASSVLERTDTQYF. In DNA, the CDR3 is TGTGCCAGCAGCGTACTAGAGCGGACAGATACGCAGTATTTT.